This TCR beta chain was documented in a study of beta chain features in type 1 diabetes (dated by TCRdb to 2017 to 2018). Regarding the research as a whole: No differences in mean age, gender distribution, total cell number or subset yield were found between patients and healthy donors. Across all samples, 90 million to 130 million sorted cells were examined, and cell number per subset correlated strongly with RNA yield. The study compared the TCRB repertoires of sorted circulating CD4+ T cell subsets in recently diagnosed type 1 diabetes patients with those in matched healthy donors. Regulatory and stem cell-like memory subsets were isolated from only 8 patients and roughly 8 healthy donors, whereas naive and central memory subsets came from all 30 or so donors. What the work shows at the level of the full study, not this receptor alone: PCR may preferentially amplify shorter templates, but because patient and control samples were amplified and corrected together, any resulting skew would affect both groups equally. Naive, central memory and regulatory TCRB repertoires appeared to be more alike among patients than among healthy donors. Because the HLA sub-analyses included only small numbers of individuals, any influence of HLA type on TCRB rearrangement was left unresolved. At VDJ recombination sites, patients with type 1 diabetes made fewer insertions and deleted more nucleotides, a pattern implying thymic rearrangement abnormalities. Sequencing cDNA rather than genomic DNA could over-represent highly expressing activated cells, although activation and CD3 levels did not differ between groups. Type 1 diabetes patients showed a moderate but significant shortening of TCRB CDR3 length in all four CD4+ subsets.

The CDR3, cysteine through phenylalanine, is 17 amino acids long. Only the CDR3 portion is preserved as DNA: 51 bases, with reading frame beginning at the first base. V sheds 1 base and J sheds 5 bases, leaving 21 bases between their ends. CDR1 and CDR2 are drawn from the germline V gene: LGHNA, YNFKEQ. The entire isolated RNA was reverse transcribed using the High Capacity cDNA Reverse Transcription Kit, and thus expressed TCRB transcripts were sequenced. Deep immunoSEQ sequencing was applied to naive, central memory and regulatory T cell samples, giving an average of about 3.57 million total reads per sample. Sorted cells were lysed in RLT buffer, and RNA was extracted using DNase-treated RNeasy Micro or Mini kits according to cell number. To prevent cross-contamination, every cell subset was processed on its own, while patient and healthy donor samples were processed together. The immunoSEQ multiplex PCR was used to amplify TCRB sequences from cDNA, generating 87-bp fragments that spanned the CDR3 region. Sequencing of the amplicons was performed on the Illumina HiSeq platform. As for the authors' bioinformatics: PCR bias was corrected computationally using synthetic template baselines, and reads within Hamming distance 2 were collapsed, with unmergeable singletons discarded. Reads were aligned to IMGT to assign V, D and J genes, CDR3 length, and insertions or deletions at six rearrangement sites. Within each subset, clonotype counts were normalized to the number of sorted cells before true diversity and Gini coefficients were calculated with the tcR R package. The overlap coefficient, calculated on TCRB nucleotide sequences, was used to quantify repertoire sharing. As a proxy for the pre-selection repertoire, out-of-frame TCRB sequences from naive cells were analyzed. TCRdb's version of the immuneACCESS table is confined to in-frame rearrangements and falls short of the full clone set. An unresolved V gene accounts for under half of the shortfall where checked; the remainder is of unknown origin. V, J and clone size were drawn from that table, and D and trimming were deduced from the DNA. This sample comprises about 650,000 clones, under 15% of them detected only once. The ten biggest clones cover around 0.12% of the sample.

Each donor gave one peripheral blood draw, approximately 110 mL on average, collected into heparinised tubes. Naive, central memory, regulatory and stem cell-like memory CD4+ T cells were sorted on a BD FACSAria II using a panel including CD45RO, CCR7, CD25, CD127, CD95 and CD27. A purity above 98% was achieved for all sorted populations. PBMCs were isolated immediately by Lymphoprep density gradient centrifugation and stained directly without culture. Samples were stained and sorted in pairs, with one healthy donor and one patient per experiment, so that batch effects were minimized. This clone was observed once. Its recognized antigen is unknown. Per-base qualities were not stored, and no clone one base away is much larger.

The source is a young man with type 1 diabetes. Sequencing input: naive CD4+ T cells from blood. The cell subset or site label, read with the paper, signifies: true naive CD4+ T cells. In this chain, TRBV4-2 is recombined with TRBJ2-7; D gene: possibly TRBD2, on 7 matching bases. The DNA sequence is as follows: TGTGCCAGCAGCCAAGTTCCCTCCGGGGGGCATAGCCACGAGCAGTACTTC. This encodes CASSQVPSGGHSHEQYF.